This TCR beta chain was recorded in a study of cytomegalovirus exposure and HLA in healthy donors. Study conclusions and caveats: Cytomegalovirus-associated status was assigned to fewer than 200 TCR beta chains.

Profiled with immunoSEQ multiplex PCR; TCRdb holds only in-frame clones, not every one. The sample records about 160,000 clones, roughly 89% being singletons. As for this clone: As yet, its antigen is unknown.

V lost 3 bases to trimming and J lost 4 bases, with 21 bases between them. The V gene's germline CDR1 is MNHNS and CDR2 SASEGT. The CDR3 totals 17 residues. The sequenced material came from PBMCs. The source of this sequence is a man aged 18 to 30 in good health and CMV-seropositive. V and J are TRBV6-1 and TRBJ1-2, with a possible D match to TRBD1 (6 bases). This CDR3 reads CASSDTGTSEWAYGYTF. Written as DNA, the CDR3 is TGTGCCAGCAGTGATACTGGGACATCCGAATGGGCCTATGGCTACACCTTC.